This T cell receptor (beta chain) was retrieved from a study of shared clonotypes between healthy human individuals. This table comes from immunoSEQ multiplex PCR, and its TCRdb copy is limited to in-frame clones, with some not included. Seen here are about 490,000 clones, 76% observed once, and the top ten hold 10% to 15%. Every contributor of samples was a Caucasian grown-up residing in Nashville, Tennessee. The V gene's germline CDR1 is SGHTA and CDR2 FQGTGA. This CDR3 region has 13 residues. V was clipped by 1 base and J by 5 bases, with 8 bases between them. The clonotype was recovered from a woman aged 40 to 50 in good health. Some clones in this sample may be carry-over from other donors' samples. The rearrangement links TRBV7-3 to TRBJ1-1; D unclear. Source material: PBMCs. Here the CDR3 DNA reads TGTGCCAGCAGCTTAAGCCAGACGACTGAAGCTTTCTTT. Its protein is CASSLSQTTEAFF.